This T cell receptor beta chain was observed in a study of T cells after yellow fever vaccination. General study findings and limits: At around 96% for CD4 and 70% to 90% for CD8, most primary-vaccination clones showed up again after the booster.

In germline, CDR1 is SNHLY, CDR2 FYNNEI. The V gene lost 8 bases and the J gene lost 5 bases, with 12 bases spanning the gap. The CDR3 length is 12 residues. Via MiXCR, TCRdb re-called the 5' RACE reads, giving one row per CDR3 protein. The sample includes 100,000 to 150,000 distinct CDR3 sequences, 7.4% of them seen just once. This clonotype was found many times. Its antigen remains unknown. The source is a man aged 18-30 years who received the YFV17D yellow fever vaccine. The chain combines TRBV2 with TRBJ1-2; weak D call: TRBD1 (6 bases). The sequenced sample was CD4+ T cells sorted from PBMCs, obtained around 10 days after the first yellow fever vaccination. The CDR3: CASEGGVYGYTF. CDR3 sequence (DNA): TGTGCCAGCGAAGGGGGAGTTTATGGCTACACCTTC.